This note documents a single T cell receptor beta chain sequence. Its antigen is unidentified. The data stem from a study of cytomegalovirus exposure and HLA in healthy donors. Findings and limits, study-wide: Presence/absence analyses assumed roughly uniform sequencing depth across donors. Analyzed later, association rates of TCRs varied across HLA loci, with DRB1 most and HLA-C fewest.

The germline gives CDR1 SGHRS, CDR2 YFSETQ. J lost 2 bases, V lost 3 bases, and 6 bases had no gene match. CDR3 size: 16 residues. Donors were ostensibly healthy at sampling, although undocumented immune exposures were probable. Use of 60 Vbeta and 13 Jbeta primers characterized the PCR. Sequenced by immunoSEQ multiplex PCR; TCRdb stores in-frame clones only, minus some. The sample holds fewer than 200,000 clones; 75% to 80% are singletons and the top ten take around 0.97%. Sequencing was done on a sample of PBMCs. The chain links TRBV5-1 to TRBJ2-1, with 9 bases lining up with TRBD2. This TCR came from a woman in her forties or fifties in good health and CMV-seropositive. CDR3 coding DNA: TGCGCCAGCAGCTCTCCTGGCGGGAGGGCCTACAATGAGCAGTTCTTC. Translating it yields CASSSPGGRAYNEQFF.